Listed below are T cell receptor beta chains from one sample, sequenced in a study of T cells in Graves' hyperthyroidism and ophthalmopathy. TCRdb itself ran the multiplex PCR reads through MiXCR, one entry per CDR3 protein. The data contain 700,000 or so distinct CDR3 sequences, about a sixth of them seen just once; the ten biggest clones take up 8.4%. Sequences were obtained from blood. These TCRs come from a man younger than 35 with Graves' hyperthyroidism. Both conserved end residues are part of each CDR3. The D gene is left open where the match is weak. Size is omitted from some rows. Given values are once, few, many or a class for expanded clones.

CDR3 protein	CDR3 DNA	clone size	D gene	V gene	J gene
CASNSPGGGNQPQHF	TGTGCCAGCAATTCTCCGGGCGGGGGCAATCAGCCCCAGCATTTT	.	.	TRBV28	TRBJ1-5
CASSLLQANTEAFF	TGTGCCAGCAGCTTACTACAGGCGAACACTGAAGCTTTCTTT	.	.	TRBV7-9	TRBJ1-1
CASNPGTEETQYF	TGTGCCAGCAACCCAGGGACAGAAGAGACCCAGTACTTC	.	TRBD1	TRBV6-2/TRBV6-3	TRBJ2-5
CASSLERERETQYF	TGTGCCAGCAGCTTAGAGCGGGAAAGGGAGACCCAGTACTTC	many	TRBD2	TRBV7-9	TRBJ2-5
CASSRPGLARRNEQFF	TGCGCCAGCAGCCGTCCGGGACTAGCGAGGAGGAATGAGCAGTTCTTC	.	TRBD2	TRBV7-2	TRBJ2-1
CASNLPLVGTDTQYF	TGTGCCAGCAACCTTCCGCTAGTGGGGACAGATACGCAGTATTTT	many	.	TRBV28	TRBJ2-3
CATSDNQETQYF	TGTGCCACCAGTGATAACCAAGAGACCCAGTACTTC	few	.	TRBV24-1	TRBJ2-5
CAIRGRTEAFF	TGTGCCATCAGGGGGCGGACTGAAGCTTTCTTT	few	.	TRBV10-3	TRBJ1-1
CASSSIKGQGGNEQFF	TGTGCCAGCAGTTCTATTAAGGGACAGGGGGGCAATGAGCAGTTCTTC	few	TRBD1	TRBV6-5	TRBJ2-1
CASSLWTSLQETQYF	TGTGCCAGCAGCCTATGGACATCTCTTCAAGAGACCCAGTACTTC	.	.	TRBV28	TRBJ2-5
CASSEAFGPGGQETQYF	TGCGCCAGCAGTGAGGCTTTTGGGCCAGGGGGCCAGGAGACCCAGTACTTC	.	TRBD1	TRBV10-2	TRBJ2-5
CASSQPPYEQYF	TGTGCCAGCAGCCAACCTCCCTACGAGCAGTACTTC	.	.	TRBV4-2	TRBJ2-7
CASSLGRGPYYEQYF	TGTGCCAGCAGTTTAGGCAGGGGGCCCTACTACGAGCAGTACTTC	few	TRBD1	TRBV27	TRBJ2-7
CASRKTGASTDTQYF	TGTGCCAGCAGGAAGACAGGGGCTAGCACAGATACGCAGTATTTT	many	TRBD1	TRBV6-1	TRBJ2-3
CASSVSPGNTQYF	TGTGCCAGCAGTGTGTCCCCGGGAAATACGCAGTATTTT	many	.	TRBV28	TRBJ2-3
CASSTTGQKNTEAFF	TGCGCCAGCAGCACAACGGGACAGAAGAACACTGAAGCTTTCTTT	few	TRBD1	TRBV5-1	TRBJ1-1
CASSPRDYGYTF	TGTGCCAGCTCGCCCCGGGACTATGGCTACACCTTC	many	.	TRBV28	TRBJ1-2
CSAYSGSINEQFF	TGCAGTGCTTATAGCGGGAGTATCAATGAGCAGTTCTTC	many	TRBD2	TRBV20-1	TRBJ2-1
CASSEASGSSYNEQFF	TGTGCCAGCAGCGAGGCTAGCGGGTCCTCCTACAATGAGCAGTTCTTC	many	TRBD2	TRBV28	TRBJ2-1
CASSDLTAATSYEQYF	TGTGCCAGCAGTGATCTTACAGCGGCCACTTCCTACGAGCAGTACTTC	.	.	TRBV6-1	TRBJ2-7
CASTLDRVGDGGNQPQHF	TGTGCCAGCACATTAGACAGGGTAGGGGATGGGGGCAATCAGCCCCAGCATTTT	.	TRBD1	TRBV28	TRBJ1-5
CAWDSSNQPQHF	TGTGCCTGGGACAGTAGCAATCAGCCCCAGCATTTT	many	.	TRBV30	TRBJ1-5
CATSGTGGNQPQHF	TGTGCCACCTCAGGGACAGGGGGCAATCAGCCCCAGCATTTT	few	TRBD1	TRBV19	TRBJ1-5
CASSPTEAQPQHF	TGTGCCAGCAGTCCTACTGAGGCGCAGCCCCAGCATTTT	many	.	TRBV12-3/TRBV12-4	TRBJ1-5
CASSFSRDRWTYEQYF	TGTGCCAGCAGCTTCTCGCGGGACAGGTGGACCTACGAGCAGTACTTC	many	TRBD1	TRBV7-8	TRBJ2-7
CASSLVTDGTGELFF	TGCGCCAGCAGCTTGGTAACTGACGGGACCGGGGAGCTGTTTTTT	.	.	TRBV5-1	TRBJ2-2
CASSQDSVDTQYF	TGCGCCAGCAGCCAAGACTCCGTAGATACGCAGTATTTT	.	.	TRBV4-3	TRBJ2-3
CASSAPWGDRGTGGELFF	TGTGCCAGCAGCGCGCCTTGGGGGGACAGGGGAACCGGCGGGGAGCTGTTTTTT	many	TRBD1	TRBV11-2	TRBJ2-2